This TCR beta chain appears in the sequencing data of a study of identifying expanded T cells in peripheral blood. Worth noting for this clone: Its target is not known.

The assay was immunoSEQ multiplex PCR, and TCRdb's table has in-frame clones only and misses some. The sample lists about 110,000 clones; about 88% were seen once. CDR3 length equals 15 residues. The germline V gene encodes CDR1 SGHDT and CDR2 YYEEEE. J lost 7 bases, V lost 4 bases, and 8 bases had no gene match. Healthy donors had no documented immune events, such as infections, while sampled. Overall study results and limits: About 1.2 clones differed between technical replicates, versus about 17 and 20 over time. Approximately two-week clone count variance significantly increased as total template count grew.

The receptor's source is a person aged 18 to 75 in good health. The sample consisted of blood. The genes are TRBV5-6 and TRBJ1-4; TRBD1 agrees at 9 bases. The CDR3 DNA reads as TGTGCCAGCAGCGTAGGACAGGGGAAGTTTGAAAAACTGTTTTTT. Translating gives CASSVGQGKFEKLFF.